This TCR beta chain was sequenced in a study of blood T cell repertoires in COVID-19. Across the whole study: The United States, Italy and Spain were the sources of the acute and convalescent COVID-19 samples.

Sequenced by immunoSEQ multiplex PCR; TCRdb stores in-frame clones only, minus some. Among 250,000 to 350,000 clones, approximately 90% were seen once, and the ten largest hold roughly 0.8%. The CDR3 sequence is 14 residues long. CDR1 is MNHEY, CDR2 SMNVEV, per germline (reference sequence). V dropped 1 base and J dropped 2 bases, with 8 bases sitting between them. Material for sequencing was peripheral blood. The receptor was isolated from a man aged 25 to 40 with acute or convalescent COVID-19. The chain carries TRBV27 and TRBJ2-5; no clear D gene. The CDR3 loop reads CASSLLGRQETQYF. The DNA of the CDR3 is TGTGCCAGCAGTTTATTGGGCCGGCAAGAGACCCAGTACTTC.